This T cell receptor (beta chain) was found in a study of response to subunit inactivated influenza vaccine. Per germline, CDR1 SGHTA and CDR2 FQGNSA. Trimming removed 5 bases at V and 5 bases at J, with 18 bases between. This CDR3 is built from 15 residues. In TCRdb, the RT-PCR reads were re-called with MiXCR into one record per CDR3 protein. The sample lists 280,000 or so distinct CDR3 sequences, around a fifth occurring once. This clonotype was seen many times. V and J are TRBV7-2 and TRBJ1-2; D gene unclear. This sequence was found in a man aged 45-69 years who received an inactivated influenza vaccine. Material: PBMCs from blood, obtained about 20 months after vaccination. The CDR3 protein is CASSPRAAFGYGYTF. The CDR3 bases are TGTGCCAGCAGCCCTCGGGCCGCGTTTGGATATGGCTACACCTTC.